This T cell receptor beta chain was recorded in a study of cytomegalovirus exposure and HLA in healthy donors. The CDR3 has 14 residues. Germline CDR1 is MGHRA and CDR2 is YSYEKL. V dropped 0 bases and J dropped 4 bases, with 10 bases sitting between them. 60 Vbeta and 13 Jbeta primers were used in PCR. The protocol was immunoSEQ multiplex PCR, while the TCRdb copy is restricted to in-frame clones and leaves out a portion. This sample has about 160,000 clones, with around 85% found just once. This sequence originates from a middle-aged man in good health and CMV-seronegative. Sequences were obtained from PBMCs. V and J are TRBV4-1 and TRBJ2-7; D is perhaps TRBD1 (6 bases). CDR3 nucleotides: TGCGCCAGCAGCCAAGAGGCCAGGGGTTACGAGCAGTACTTC. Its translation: CASSQEARGYEQYF.